This TCR beta chain was retrieved from a study of cytomegalovirus exposure and HLA in healthy donors. Study-wide results and limits: There were approximately 150 TCR beta chains listed as cytomegalovirus-associated.

The method was immunoSEQ multiplex PCR; TCRdb's version includes in-frame clones alone and lacks a portion of them. This sample carries 110,000 to 150,000 clones, 89% of them seen once, and the ten largest clones take about 10%. With respect to this clone: Its antigen is currently unknown.

Germline V gene lookup returns CDR1 LNHDA and CDR2 SQIVND (reference sequence). Trimming cost V 6 bases and J 4 bases, with 12 bases left between them. This CDR3 has 13 residues. The chain employs TRBV19 and TRBJ1-2; perhaps TRBD1 as D (5 bases). This TCR was recovered from a woman aged 18-35 years in good health and CMV-seropositive. Input material: PBMCs. CDR3 region: CASSPGQSYGYTF. The DNA for the CDR3 is TGTGCCAGTAGCCCCGGACAAAGCTATGGCTACACCTTC.